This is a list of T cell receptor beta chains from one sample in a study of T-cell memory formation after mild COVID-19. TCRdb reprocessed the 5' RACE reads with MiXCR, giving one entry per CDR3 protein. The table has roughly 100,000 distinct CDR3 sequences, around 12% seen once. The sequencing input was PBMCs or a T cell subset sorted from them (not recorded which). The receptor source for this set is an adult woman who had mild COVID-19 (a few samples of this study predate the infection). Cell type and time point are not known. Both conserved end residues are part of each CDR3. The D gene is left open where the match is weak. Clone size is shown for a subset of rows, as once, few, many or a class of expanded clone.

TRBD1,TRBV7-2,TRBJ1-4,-,TGTGCCAGCAGCTGGGGGACAGACGAAAAACTGTTTTTT,CASSWGTDEKLFF
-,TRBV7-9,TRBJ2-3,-,TGTGCCAGCAGCTTCAACCGGGACACCCGTTCAGATACGCAGTATTTT,CASSFNRDTRSDTQYF
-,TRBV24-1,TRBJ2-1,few,TGTGCCACCCAAAGCGGCAATGAGCAGTTCTTC,CATQSGNEQFF
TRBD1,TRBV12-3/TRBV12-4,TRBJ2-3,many,TGTGCCACAGGGACAGGGTGGACAGATACGCAGTATTTT,CATGTGWTDTQYF
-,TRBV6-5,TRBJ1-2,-,TGTGCCAGCAGTTACGACCCAGGGGCCCACTACTATGGCTACACCTTC,CASSYDPGAHYYGYTF
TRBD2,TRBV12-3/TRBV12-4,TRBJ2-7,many,TGTGCCAGCACCACGGGACTAGCGACATACGAGCAGTACTTC,CASTTGLATYEQYF
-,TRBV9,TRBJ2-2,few,TGTGCCAGCAGCGACCTTGGGACATTTACGAACACCGGGGAGCTGTTTTTT,CASSDLGTFTNTGELFF
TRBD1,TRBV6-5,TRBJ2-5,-,TGTGCCAGCAGTTACAACTCAATCCCACAGGGGAAAGAGACCCAGTACTTC,CASSYNSIPQGKETQYF
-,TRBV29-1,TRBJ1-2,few,TGCAGCGTTGAAGCCCGGCAAGGGAATGGCTACACCTTC,CSVEARQGNGYTF
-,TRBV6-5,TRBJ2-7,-,TGTGCCAGCAGTATAGGACAGGGAGGGAACGAGCAGTACTTC,CASSIGQGGNEQYF
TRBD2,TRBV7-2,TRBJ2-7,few,TGTGCCAGCAGGACTAGCGGTTCTTCCTACGAGCAGTACTTC,CASRTSGSSYEQYF
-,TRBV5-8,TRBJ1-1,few,TGTGCCAGCAGCTCCCCCGTAGGTACCGAGGTAGCTTTCTTT,CASSSPVGTEVAFF
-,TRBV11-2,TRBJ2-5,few,TGTGCCAGCAGCCCAAGCCATTATGCTGGAGAGACCCAGTACTTC,CASSPSHYAGETQYF
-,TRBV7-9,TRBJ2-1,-,TGTGCCAGCAGCTTATTCGGGAGTACCTACAATGAGCAGTTCTTC,CASSLFGSTYNEQFF
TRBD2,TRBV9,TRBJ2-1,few,TGTGCCAGCAGCGCCGGGACTAATGAGAATGAGCAGTTCTTC,CASSAGTNENEQFF
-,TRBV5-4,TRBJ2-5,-,TGTGCCAGCAGCTTTGTGATCCAAGAGACCCAGTACTTC,CASSFVIQETQYF
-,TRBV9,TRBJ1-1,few,TGTGCCAGCAGCGTAGGCGAAGTCAGCCTACTGAACACTGAAGCTTTCTTT,CASSVGEVSLLNTEAFF
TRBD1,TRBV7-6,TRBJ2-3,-,TGTGCCAGCAGCCAACCGAGGACAGGGGGGACAGATACGCAGTATTTT,CASSQPRTGGTDTQYF
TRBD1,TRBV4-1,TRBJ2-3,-,TGCGCCAGCAAGAGGACAGGGGGGGGAGATACGCAGTATTTT,CASKRTGGGDTQYF
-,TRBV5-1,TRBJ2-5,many,TGCGCCAGCAGCTTGGAAGTAGTGGGGACGCAGGACGAAGAGACCCAGTACTTC,CASSLEVVGTQDEETQYF
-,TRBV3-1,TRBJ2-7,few,TGTGCCAGCAGCCAGGGATTTGAGGGCGTGAAGCAGTACTTC,CASSQGFEGVKQYF
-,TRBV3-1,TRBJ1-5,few,TGTGCCAGCAGCCAAGATCGCCCGGGGCGAATTGGGCGCAATCAGCCCCAGCATTTT,CASSQDRPGRIGRNQPQHF
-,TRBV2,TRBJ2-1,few,TGTGCCAGCGGTAGAGGGAATGAGCAGTTCTTC,CASGRGNEQFF
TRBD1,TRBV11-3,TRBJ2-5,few,TGTGCCAGCAGCTACAGGGGGCCGGGAGAGACCCAGTACTTC,CASSYRGPGETQYF
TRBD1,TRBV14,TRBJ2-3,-,TGTGCCAGCAGCCCCCCCCGCCAGGGGGCGTCGTTAACAGATACGCAGTATTTT,CASSPPRQGASLTDTQYF
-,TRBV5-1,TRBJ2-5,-,TGCGCCAGCAGCTCCCCCATTGACCAAGAGACCCAGTACTTC,CASSSPIDQETQYF
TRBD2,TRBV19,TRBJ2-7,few,TGTGCCAGTTCGTTTAGCGGGAGAGGGGGCTACGAGCAGTACTTC,CASSFSGRGGYEQYF
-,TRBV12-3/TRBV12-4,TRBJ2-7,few,TGTGCCAGCAGTTTTGGGAAGAGTTACGAGCAGTACTTC,CASSFGKSYEQYF
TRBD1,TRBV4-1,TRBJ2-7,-,TGCGCCAGCAGCCAAGATCAGGGGACAGGGGCGGTCTACGAGCAGTACTTC,CASSQDQGTGAVYEQYF
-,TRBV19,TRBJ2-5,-,TGTGCCAGTAGTTCTAGAACCCAAGAGACCCAGTACTTC,CASSSRTQETQYF
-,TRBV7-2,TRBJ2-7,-,TGTGCCAGCAGCTTAGTTGGTTTAGGTGACCACGAGCAGTACTTC,CASSLVGLGDHEQYF
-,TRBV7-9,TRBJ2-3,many,TGTGCCAGCAGCTCCTCGGCGGGGTTTTCGGCAGATACGCAGTATTTT,CASSSSAGFSADTQYF
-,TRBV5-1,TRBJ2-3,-,TGCGCCAGCAGCTCGGACAGCACAGATACGCAGTATTTT,CASSSDSTDTQYF
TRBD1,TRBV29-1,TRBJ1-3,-,TGCAGCGTACGGACAGGGGGTACCGGGTTTGGAAACACCATATATTTT,CSVRTGGTGFGNTIYF
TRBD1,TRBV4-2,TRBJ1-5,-,TGTGCCAGCAGCCAAGATGACAGGGCTAATCAGCCCCAGCATTTT,CASSQDDRANQPQHF
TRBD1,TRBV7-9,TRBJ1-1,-,TGTGCCAGCAGCCCCCCCAGGGGGGCGAGGAAAGCTTTCTTT,CASSPPRGARKAFF
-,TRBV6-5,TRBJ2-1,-,TGTGCCAGCAGTTTGGGGGCGCAATACAATGAGCAGTTCTTC,CASSLGAQYNEQFF
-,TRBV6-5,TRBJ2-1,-,TGTGCCAGCAGTACCCTCGGGGGAACCTACAATGAGCAGTTCTTC,CASSTLGGTYNEQFF
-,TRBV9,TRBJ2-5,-,TGTGCCAGCAGCGTCTCGAGCGGTTCCCAAGAGACCCAGTACTTC,CASSVSSGSQETQYF
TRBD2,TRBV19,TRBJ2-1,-,TGTGCCAGTAGAGGGACTAGCGTCTACAATGAGCAGTTCTTC,CASRGTSVYNEQFF
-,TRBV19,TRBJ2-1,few,TGTGCCAGTAGTATATTCACGGGAGTCAATGAGCAGTTCTTC,CASSIFTGVNEQFF
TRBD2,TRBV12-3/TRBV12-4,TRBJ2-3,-,TGTGCCAGCAGTTTAGGGGGAGGGCAGAACACAGATACGCAGTATTTT,CASSLGGGQNTDTQYF
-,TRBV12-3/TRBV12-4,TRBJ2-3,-,TGTGCCAGCAGTCTCGGGGACGGCCTGAATACGCAGTATTTT,CASSLGDGLNTQYF
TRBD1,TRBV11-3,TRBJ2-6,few,TGTGCCAGCACCTTACCTCGGGACAGGTCTAGCTCTGGGGCCAACGTCCTGACTTTC,CASTLPRDRSSSGANVLTF
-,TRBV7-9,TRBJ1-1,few,TGTGCCAGCAGCGACACGACCGAGAACACTGAAGCTTTCTTT,CASSDTTENTEAFF
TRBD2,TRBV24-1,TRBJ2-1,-,TGTGCCACCAGTGATTTCGGCGGGAGCCCCTACAATGAGCAGTTCTTC,CATSDFGGSPYNEQFF
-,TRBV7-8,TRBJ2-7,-,TGTGCCAGCAGGCCGGGGCAGGGTTTAAGCGAGCAGTACTTC,CASRPGQGLSEQYF
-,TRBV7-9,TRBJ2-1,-,TGTGCCAGCAGCTTATCGGCGGAAGAGCAGTTCTTC,CASSLSAEEQFF
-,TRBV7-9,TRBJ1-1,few,TGTGCCAGCACCCCGGGAGTCAACACTGAAGCTTTCTTT,CASTPGVNTEAFF
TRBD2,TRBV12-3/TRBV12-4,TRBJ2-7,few,TGTGCCAGCAGTCCTACCGGGGGGGCCCACGAGCAGTACTTC,CASSPTGGAHEQYF
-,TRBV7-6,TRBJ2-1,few,TGTGCCAGCAGCTCTGGAGGACTTTACAATGAGCAGTTCTTC,CASSSGGLYNEQFF
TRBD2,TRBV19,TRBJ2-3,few,TGTGCCAGTAGTATATCAAGCGGGGGTACGCAGTATTTT,CASSISSGGTQYF
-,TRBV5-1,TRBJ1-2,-,TGCGCCAGCAGCTTGGACAGGGCCGGCTACACCTTC,CASSLDRAGYTF